The T cell receptor beta chain under discussion was sequenced for a study of OX40 agonist ivuxolimab in advanced cancers. As for the study in general: Dose-escalation patients suffered from hepatocellular carcinoma, melanoma, renal cell or head and neck cancer. Checkpoint inhibitors had been given previously to roughly 36% of patients. The study's findings and limits: Circulating CD4+ and CD8+ T cells showed clonal expansion by week 6 at 0.1 to 3.0 mg/kg.

On this clone: Its antigen is as yet unknown.

The assay was immunoSEQ multiplex PCR, and TCRdb's table has in-frame clones only and misses some. The sample records about 44,000 clones, about 90% being singletons. Exclusion of a patient followed from autoimmune disease history or systemic immunosuppression. The CDR3 loop spans 16 amino acids. The TCR originated in an adult with an advanced solid tumor such as melanoma, head and neck, liver or kidney cancer. This chain uses TRBV21-1 with TRBJ1-4; the D call TRBD1 from the table was never checked on the DNA. TRBV21-1 is described as a pseudogene. The material sequenced was CD4+ or CD8+ T cells sorted from blood, taken in a trial of the OX40 agonist ivuxolimab. The CDR3 protein is CASSKRRGRVYKKLFF. CDR3 bases: TGTGCCAGCAGCAAACGGAGGGGGCGTGTATACAAAAAACTGTTTTTT.